This is a list of T cell receptor beta chains from one sample in a study of response to subunit inactivated influenza vaccine. One entry per CDR3 protein, called by TCRdb with MiXCR from the RT-PCR reads. This sample has 600,000 to 850,000 distinct CDR3 sequences, with 13% to 15% found just once. Sequencing was performed on PBMCs from blood, taken 14 to 15 days before vaccination. The receptors stem from a man aged 45 to 65 who received an inactivated influenza vaccine. Each CDR3 is given with its conserved first and last residue. The D gene is left open where the match is weak. Size is stated for part of the rows, as once, few or many counts, or as a class when the clone is expanded.

CASTWRRADTQYF | TGTGCCAGCACGTGGCGGAGGGCAGATACGCAGTATTTT | TRBV6-6 | . | TRBJ2-3 | .
CASSQTPLQGLEGYTF | TGTGCCAGCAGCCAAACACCATTACAGGGACTCGAGGGCTACACCTTC | TRBV5-5 | . | TRBJ1-2 | .
CASSYGQLNQPQHF | TGTGCCAGCAGCTATGGACAGCTCAATCAGCCCCAGCATTTT | TRBV7-8 | . | TRBJ1-5 | few
CASSLFWPERTPGNTIYF | TGTGCCAGCAGTTTATTTTGGCCCGAACGAACCCCTGGAAACACCATATATTTT | TRBV28 | . | TRBJ1-3 | many
CASRRPSGTYPGELFF | TGTGCCAGCAGGCGTCCTAGCGGGACTTACCCCGGGGAGCTGTTTTTT | TRBV7-9 | TRBD2 | TRBJ2-2 | once
CASSLSYSRRETQYF | TGTGCCAGCAGTTTATCGTATTCCCGTAGAGAGACCCAGTACTTC | TRBV27 | . | TRBJ2-5 | few
CASSIGLAGGHEQYF | TGCGCCAGCAGCATCGGACTAGCGGGGGGCCACGAGCAGTACTTC | TRBV5-1 | TRBD2 | TRBJ2-7 | few
CASSSVTSGRFNEQFF | TGTGCCAGCAGCTCCGTGACTAGCGGGAGGTTTAATGAGCAGTTCTTC | TRBV7-9 | TRBD2 | TRBJ2-1 | .
CASSSVGQPNYGYTF | TGCGCCAGCAGCTCTGTCGGACAGCCTAACTATGGCTACACCTTC | TRBV5-1 | . | TRBJ1-2 | few
CSVVASGSTDTQYF | TGCAGCGTGGTGGCTAGCGGAAGCACAGATACGCAGTATTTT | TRBV29-1 | TRBD2 | TRBJ2-3 | once
CASTRGQSNTEAFF | TGTGCCAGCACCCGAGGGCAGTCGAACACTGAAGCTTTCTTT | TRBV6-1 | . | TRBJ1-1 | many
CSARFQGSEYEQYF | TGCAGTGCTAGATTCCAGGGAAGTGAGTACGAGCAGTACTTC | TRBV20-1 | . | TRBJ2-7 | .
CASSPQAGGPVEQFF | TGTGCCAGCAGCCCCCAAGCGGGGGGGCCAGTTGAGCAGTTCTTC | TRBV7-2 | TRBD2 | TRBJ2-1 | .
CASSLGLGHTNHEQFF | TGTGCCAGCAGCTTGGGGTTGGGCCACACTAACCATGAGCAGTTCTTC | TRBV5-6 | . | TRBJ2-1 | few
CASSQSVNQETQYF | TGTGCCAGCAGCCAATCGGTCAACCAAGAGACCCAGTACTTC | TRBV3-1 | . | TRBJ2-5 | .
CASSFYAGAGGYTF | TGTGCCAGCAGCTTCTATGCGGGGGCAGGGGGCTACACCTTC | TRBV7-2 | . | TRBJ1-2 | .
CASIPRDSFIREQFF | TGTGCCAGCATCCCCCGGGACTCCTTTATAAGAGAGCAGTTCTTC | TRBV28 | . | TRBJ2-1 | .
CASSLGTGGIYGYTF | TGCGCCAGCAGCCTTGGGACAGGGGGCATCTATGGCTACACCTTC | TRBV5-1 | TRBD1 | TRBJ1-2 | many
CASRRPQSRETQYF | TGTGCCAGCCGACGCCCCCAATCGCGAGAGACCCAGTACTTC | TRBV28 | . | TRBJ2-5 | few
CASSQDRDNEQYF | TGTGCCAGCAGCCAAGACAGGGATAACGAGCAGTACTTC | TRBV14 | . | TRBJ2-7 | few
CASSWTGTDEQFF | TGCGCCAGCAGCTGGACAGGGACCGATGAGCAGTTCTTC | TRBV5-1 | TRBD1 | TRBJ2-1 | .
CASSDAGGRVVQPQHF | TGTGCCAGCAGTGATGCAGGGGGACGGGTAGTTCAGCCCCAGCATTTT | TRBV2 | TRBD1 | TRBJ1-5 | .
CAIQAGWSDTQYF | TGTGCCATCCAAGCGGGATGGTCAGATACGCAGTATTTT | TRBV10-3 | TRBD2 | TRBJ2-3 | many
CASSVSGQGTYEQYF | TGTGCCAGCAGCGTATCGGGACAGGGAACCTACGAGCAGTACTTC | TRBV11-2 | TRBD1 | TRBJ2-7 | .
CASSSEGQFF | TGTGCCAGCAGTTCCGAGGGTCAGTTCTTC | TRBV12-3/TRBV12-4 | . | TRBJ2-1 | .
CSARDPRTSGGRNEQFF | TGCAGTGCTAGAGACCCGAGGACTAGCGGGGGGAGGAATGAGCAGTTCTTC | TRBV20-1 | TRBD2 | TRBJ2-1 | few
CASGDLGRETQYF | TGCGCCAGCGGGGACTTGGGCCGAGAGACCCAGTACTTC | TRBV10-1 | . | TRBJ2-5 | .
CATSKEQGGDQPQHF | TGTGCCACCAGCAAAGAACAGGGTGGAGACCAGCCCCAGCATTTT | TRBV15 | . | TRBJ1-5 | few
CAIKNRDNAYEQYF | TGTGCCATCAAGAACCGGGACAACGCCTACGAGCAGTACTTC | TRBV10-3 | . | TRBJ2-7 | .
CASSRSASPYF | TGTGCCAGCAGTCGTAGCGCAAGTCCGTATTTT | TRBV12-3/TRBV12-4 | . | TRBJ2-3 | few
CASTKMTSKGYDEQFF | TGTGCCAGTACAAAGATGACCTCAAAGGGTTACGATGAGCAGTTCTTC | TRBV9 | . | TRBJ2-1 | .
CASSGRDSGQETQYF | TGCGCCAGCAGCGGCCGGGACAGTGGACAAGAGACCCAGTACTTC | TRBV4-1 | TRBD1 | TRBJ2-5 | few
CATSSLRVNEQFF | TGTGCCACCAGCAGCCTCCGGGTTAATGAGCAGTTCTTC | TRBV15 | . | TRBJ2-1 | .
CASSAKQETQYF | TGCGCCAGCAGCGCCAAACAAGAGACCCAGTACTTC | TRBV5-1 | . | TRBJ2-5 | few
CASSPGPNEQYF | TGTGCCAGCAGTCCCGGGCCCAACGAGCAGTACTTC | TRBV12-3/TRBV12-4 | . | TRBJ2-7 | few
CASSVGPYEQYF | TGTGCCAGCAGTGTCGGACCCTACGAGCAGTACTTC | TRBV12-3/TRBV12-4 | . | TRBJ2-7 | many
CSARDRRTGSTGELFF | TGCAGTGCTAGAGATAGGAGGACAGGGTCGACCGGGGAGCTGTTTTTT | TRBV20-1 | TRBD1 | TRBJ2-2 | .
CASSHPRGEQYF | TGTGCCAGCAGCCACCCCCGAGGCGAGCAGTACTTC | TRBV4-2 | . | TRBJ2-7 | .
CASSLSTGELFF | TGTGCCAGCAGCTTATCCACCGGGGAGCTGTTTTTT | TRBV5-1 | . | TRBJ2-2 | many
CASSQLQGLQNSPLHF | TGTGCCAGCAGCCAGCTACAGGGGCTTCAGAATTCACCCCTCCACTTT | TRBV14 | TRBD1 | TRBJ1-6 | .
CASSVDLGPYEQYF | TGTGCCAGCAGCGTAGATCTGGGGCCCTACGAGCAGTACTTC | TRBV9 | . | TRBJ2-7 | few
CASSKAPGLEQYF | TGTGCCAGCAGCAAAGCGCCCGGTCTCGAGCAGTACTTC | TRBV21-1 | . | TRBJ2-7 | .
CSASSRTARQPQHF | TGCAGTGCGAGCTCCCGGACAGCGCGGCAGCCCCAGCATTTT | TRBV20-1 | . | TRBJ1-5 | .
CASSQDNLAKNIQYF | TGTGCCAGCAGCCAAGACAACCTAGCCAAAAACATTCAGTACTTC | TRBV3-1 | . | TRBJ2-4 | .
CASSRPEGRGYTF | TGTGCCAGCAGCCGCCCCGAGGGACGTGGCTACACCTTC | TRBV12-3/TRBV12-4 | . | TRBJ1-2 | .
CASSFWGAGNEQYF | TGTGCCAGCAGCTTCTGGGGCGCAGGGAACGAGCAGTACTTC | TRBV5-4 | . | TRBJ2-7 | few
CASSKTDREPQETQYF | TGTGCCAGCAGTAAAACTGACAGGGAGCCCCAAGAGACCCAGTACTTC | TRBV6-4 | TRBD1 | TRBJ2-5 | few
CASRRNRPPTDTQYF | TGCGCCAGCAGACGGAACCGGCCCCCCACAGATACGCAGTATTTT | TRBV5-1 | . | TRBJ2-3 | many
CSVQHSTGDNEQFF | TGCAGCGTCCAGCATTCGACAGGGGACAATGAGCAGTTCTTC | TRBV29-1 | TRBD1 | TRBJ2-1 | few
CSAGRQGAMDSPLHF | TGCAGTGCTGGTCGACAGGGGGCCATGGATTCACCCCTCCACTTT | TRBV20-1 | TRBD1 | TRBJ1-6 | many
CATSRDFGTSYF | TGTGCCACCAGCAGAGATTTTGGGACAAGCTACTTC | TRBV15 | . | TRBJ2-5 | many
CSARPVQETQYF | TGCAGTGCTAGACCGGTCCAAGAGACCCAGTACTTC | TRBV20-1 | . | TRBJ2-5 | .
CASSAGQTGAVEQYF | TGCGCCAGCAGCGCCGGGCAAACAGGTGCGGTCGAGCAGTACTTC | TRBV5-1 | . | TRBJ2-7 | few
CASRRLAGVDTGELFF | TGTGCCAGCAGGCGACTAGCGGGAGTTGATACCGGGGAGCTGTTTTTT | TRBV7-6 | TRBD2 | TRBJ2-2 | once
CASSWTSGRNIAYEQYF | TGTGCCAGCAGTTGGACTAGCGGGAGGAATATAGCCTACGAGCAGTACTTC | TRBV6-5 | TRBD2 | TRBJ2-7 | few